This is a list of T cell receptor beta chains from one sample in a study of shared clonotypes between healthy human individuals. TCRdb's table, derived via immunoSEQ multiplex PCR, lists solely in-frame clones and lacks some. The repertoire holds some 2,100,000 clones, with 90% to 96% as singletons. Sample: naive CD4+ T cells sorted from blood. The receptor source for this set is a man in his late teens or twenties in good health. Both conserved end residues are part of each CDR3. Fields, in order: CDR3 DNA, CDR3 protein, clone size, J gene, D gene, V gene, CDR3 length. D genes are given only for firm matches. Expanded clones get a size class; other rows say once, few or many, or leave the size out.

TGCGCCAGCAGCTTGGCGGGGCTAGCAGGTCCAGATACGCAGTATTTT | CASSLAGLAGPDTQYF | NA | TRBJ2-3 | NA | TRBV5-1 | 16
TGTGCCATCAGTGGGGACAATATCAACACTGAAGCTTTCTTT | CAISGDNINTEAFF | NA | TRBJ1-1 | NA | TRBV10-3 | 14
TGTGCCAGCAGTCTCCGGCGACACCGCTACGAGCAGTACTTC | CASSLRRHRYEQYF | NA | TRBJ2-7 | NA | TRBV28 | 14
TGCGCCAGCAGCAACAGGGCCACCATCGGGACTGAAGCTTTCTTT | CASSNRATIGTEAFF | NA | TRBJ1-1 | NA | TRBV5-1 | 15
TGTGCCAGCAGCCCTCAATTTAGCGGGAGGGCCCACGAGCAGTACTTC | CASSPQFSGRAHEQYF | NA | TRBJ2-7 | TRBD2 | TRBV5-6 | 16
TGTGCCAGCAGTTTGAGACAGGGGGCAGGTAGTCAGCCCCAGCATTTT | CASSLRQGAGSQPQHF | NA | TRBJ1-5 | TRBD1 | TRBV28 | 16
TGTGCCATCAGTGAGTCCCCCGGAGAAGCCTACGAGCAGTACTTC | CAISESPGEAYEQYF | NA | TRBJ2-7 | NA | TRBV10-3 | 15
TGCGCCAGCAGCTTGGTAGCGGGAGTGGCCGGGGAGCTGTTTTTT | CASSLVAGVAGELFF | NA | TRBJ2-2 | TRBD2 | TRBV5-1 | 15
TGCGCCAGCAGCTTGGTAACTAGCGGTAGCACAGATACGCAGTATTTT | CASSLVTSGSTDTQYF | NA | TRBJ2-3 | TRBD2 | TRBV5-1 | 16
TGTGCCAGCAGCTTAAAGGCAGGAGATCAGCCCCAGCATTTT | CASSLKAGDQPQHF | NA | TRBJ1-5 | NA | TRBV7-3 | 14
TGTGCCAGCAACCTATGGACAGGTACTAACTATGGCTACACCTTC | CASNLWTGTNYGYTF | NA | TRBJ1-2 | TRBD1 | TRBV5-5 | 15
TGTGCCAGCAGCTTAGATTGGTACATCCGACCACACTCTGGGGCCAACGTCCTGACTTTC | CASSLDWYIRPHSGANVLTF | NA | TRBJ2-6 | NA | TRBV11-2 | 20
TGTGCCAGCAGCCGAGGACAGAATGCCGAGACCCAGTACTTC | CASSRGQNAETQYF | NA | TRBJ2-5 | NA | TRBV7-9 | 14
TGTGCCAGCAGTCCCCTCCCTGGGGCCTACGAGCAGTACTTC | CASSPLPGAYEQYF | NA | TRBJ2-7 | NA | TRBV28 | 14
TGTGCCAGCAGGACAGGGATGAACACTGAAGCTTTCTTT | CASRTGMNTEAFF | few | TRBJ1-1 | TRBD1 | TRBV2 | 13
TGTGCCAGCAGTCCCGGACTAGCGGGAGAGACCCAGTACTTC | CASSPGLAGETQYF | NA | TRBJ2-5 | TRBD2 | TRBV7-3 | 14
TGCGCCAGCAGCTCGTCTAGCGGGGGCTATCCCGGGGAGCTGTTTTTT | CASSSSSGGYPGELFF | NA | TRBJ2-2 | TRBD2 | TRBV5-1 | 16